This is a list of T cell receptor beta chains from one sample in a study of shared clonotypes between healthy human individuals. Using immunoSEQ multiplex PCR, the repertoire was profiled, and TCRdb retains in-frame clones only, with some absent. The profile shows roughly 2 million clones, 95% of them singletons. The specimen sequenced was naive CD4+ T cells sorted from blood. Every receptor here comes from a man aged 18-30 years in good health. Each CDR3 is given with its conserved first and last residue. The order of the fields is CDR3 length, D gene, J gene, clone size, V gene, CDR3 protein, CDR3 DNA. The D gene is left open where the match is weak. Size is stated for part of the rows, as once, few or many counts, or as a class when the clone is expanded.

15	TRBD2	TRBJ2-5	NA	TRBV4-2	CASSMKRGPFETQYF	TGTGCCAGCAGCATGAAGCGGGGGCCCTTCGAGACCCAGTACTTC
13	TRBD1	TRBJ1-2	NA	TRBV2	CASSAQGDYGYTF	TGTGCCAGCAGTGCACAGGGGGACTATGGCTACACCTTC
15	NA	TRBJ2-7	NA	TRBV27	CASSTRGASSYEQYF	TGTGCCAGCAGTACCAGGGGGGCCTCCTCCTACGAGCAGTACTTC
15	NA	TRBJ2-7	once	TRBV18	CASSPTVGNSYEQYF	TGTGCCAGCTCACCGACAGTCGGGAATTCCTACGAGCAGTACTTC
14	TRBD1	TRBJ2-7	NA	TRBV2	CASSEGQGWDEQYF	TGTGCCAGCAGTGAAGGACAGGGATGGGACGAGCAGTACTTC
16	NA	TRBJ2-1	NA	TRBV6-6	CASSSGQKKPYNEQFF	TGTGCCAGCAGTTCGGGCCAAAAAAAACCCTACAATGAGCAGTTCTTC
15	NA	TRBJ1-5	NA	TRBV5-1	CASSLDPDSNQPQHF	TGCGCCAGCAGCTTAGACCCGGACAGTAATCAGCCCCAGCATTTT
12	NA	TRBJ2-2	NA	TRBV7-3	CASSLSFGELFF	TGTGCCAGCAGCTTATCCTTCGGGGAGCTGTTTTTT
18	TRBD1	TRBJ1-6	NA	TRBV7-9	CASSLTAGGESYNSPLHF	TGTGCCAGCAGCTTAACGGCAGGGGGAGAGTCCTATAATTCACCCCTCCACTTT
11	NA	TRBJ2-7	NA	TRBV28	CASSRRGYQYF	TGTGCCAGCAGTCGTCGGGGGTACCAGTACTTC
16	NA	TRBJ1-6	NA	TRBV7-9	CASSFWTSSYNSPLHF	TGTGCCAGCAGCTTCTGGACAAGCTCCTATAATTCACCCCTCCACTTT
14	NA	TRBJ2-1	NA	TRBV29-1	CSVVSAGVYNEQFF	TGCAGCGTTGTCTCGGCAGGGGTATACAATGAGCAGTTCTTC
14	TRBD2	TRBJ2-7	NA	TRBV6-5	CASGRGLGGYEQYF	TGTGCCAGCGGTCGTGGACTAGGCGGTTACGAGCAGTACTTC
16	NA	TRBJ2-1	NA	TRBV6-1	CASRESPRGSYNEQFF	TGTGCCAGCAGGGAATCCCCCAGGGGTTCCTACAATGAGCAGTTCTTC
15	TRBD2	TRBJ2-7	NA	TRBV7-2	CASSLDGGGPVSQYF	TGTGCCAGCAGCTTAGACGGCGGGGGACCAGTGAGTCAGTACTTC
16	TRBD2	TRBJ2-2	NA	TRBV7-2	CASSSPSGRRTGELFF	TGTGCCAGCAGCTCCCCTAGCGGGAGGCGCACCGGGGAGCTGTTTTTT
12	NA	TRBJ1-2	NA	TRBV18	CASSTTQDGYTF	TGTGCCAGCTCAACCACCCAGGATGGCTACACCTTC
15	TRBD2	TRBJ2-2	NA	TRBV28	CASSQQRGVTGELFF	TGTGCCAGCAGTCAACAGCGGGGGGTCACCGGGGAGCTGTTTTTT
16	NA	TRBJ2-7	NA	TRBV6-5	CASSYSERELSYEQYF	TGTGCCAGCAGTTACTCGGAACGGGAGCTATCCTACGAGCAGTACTTC
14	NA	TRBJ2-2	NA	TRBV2	CASRRADYAGELFF	TGTGCCAGCCGAAGGGCGGATTACGCCGGGGAGCTGTTTTTT